These T cell receptor beta chains were read from a single sample in a study of post-analysis software for immune sequencing data. MiXCR was run by TCRdb on the PCR reads, yielding one entry per CDR3 protein. There are about 820,000 distinct CDR3 sequences in the sample; about 57% occur only once, and 4.6% lies in the top ten. The sequenced material came from blood. The source of these receptors is a girl under 18 with multiple sclerosis. The CDR3 runs from the conserved cysteine through the conserved F or W. Each record gives: V gene, J gene, clone size, D gene, CDR3 DNA, CDR3 protein. D genes are given only for firm matches. Clone sizes are given selectively: once, few, many, or a class where the clone is expanded.

TRBV6-2/TRBV6-3	TRBJ2-3	few	TRBD2	TGTGCCAGCAGTTCCCCCTGGACTAGCAGCCCAGATACGCAGTATTTT	CASSSPWTSSPDTQYF
TRBV20-1	TRBJ2-5	.	.	TGCAGTGCTAGTGGAGCCTACGGGCAAGAGACCCAGTACTTC	CSASGAYGQETQYF
TRBV7-9	TRBJ2-5	once	.	TGTGCCAGCAGCCCCAAGCAGGCTTTGGGTCCAGAGACCCAGTACTTC	CASSPKQALGPETQYF
TRBV20-1	TRBJ1-2	.	TRBD1	TGCAGTGCTAGAGTGGAGGGGGCGAATGGCTACACCTTC	CSARVEGANGYTF
TRBV6-6	TRBJ1-2	.	.	TGTGCCAGCAGAGGGCTCGGACACCAAAACTATGGCTACACCTTC	CASRGLGHQNYGYTF
TRBV20-1	TRBJ2-5	.	.	TGCAGCGCTAGAGAGGGGTCCCGGGGGCTACAAGAGACCCAGTACTTC	CSAREGSRGLQETQYF
TRBV5-6	TRBJ2-7	.	.	TGTGCCAGCAGCTTGTCTCTGAGTCCCTACGAGCAGTACTTC	CASSLSLSPYEQYF
TRBV4-2	TRBJ2-5	few	.	TGTGCCAGCAGCCAAATTTCCGTCGGAGACAGACAAGAGACCCAGTACTTC	CASSQISVGDRQETQYF
TRBV20-1	TRBJ2-1	many	TRBD1	TGCAGTGCCCCGGCGGGACAGGACTACAATGAGCAGTTCTTC	CSAPAGQDYNEQFF
TRBV30	TRBJ2-7	.	.	TGTGCCTGGACTCCGTCCCCCATTTACGAGCAGTACTTC	CAWTPSPIYEQYF
TRBV21-1	TRBJ2-7	.	.	TGTGCCAGCAGCAAAAGGGGGGCGGGAGACTTACCCTACGAGCAGTACTTC	CASSKRGAGDLPYEQYF
TRBV7-9	TRBJ2-7	few	.	TGTGCCAGCAGCGGTCCGGAGCCGTACGAGCAGTACTTC	CASSGPEPYEQYF
TRBV18	TRBJ2-7	.	TRBD2	TGTGCCAGCTACGGACTAGCGGGAGGGCTTAGTACCTACGAGCAGTACTTC	CASYGLAGGLSTYEQYF
TRBV4-2	TRBJ1-2	.	.	TGTGCCAGCAGTCTCAGTGACAGGAGGGACGGCTACACCTTC	CASSLSDRRDGYTF
TRBV12-3/TRBV12-4	TRBJ1-5	.	TRBD1	TGTGCCAGCAGCCACCGGGACAGCACAAATCAGCCCCAGCATTTT	CASSHRDSTNQPQHF
TRBV7-9	TRBJ2-4	.	.	TGTGCCAGCAGCTCCCGGGACCGGGACATTCAGTACTTC	CASSSRDRDIQYF
TRBV20-1	TRBJ2-7	.	TRBD2	TGCAGTGCTAGGCGACCCACTAGCGCCTACTACGAGCAGTACTTC	CSARRPTSAYYEQYF
TRBV6-2/TRBV6-3	TRBJ1-1	once	TRBD1	TGTGCCAGCAGTTATCGACAGGGTGCTGAAGCTTTCTTT	CASSYRQGAEAFF
TRBV20-1	TRBJ2-1	.	.	TGCAGTGGGGGGCTAGCGGTCTCCTACAATGAGCAGTTCTTC	CSGGLAVSYNEQFF
TRBV29-1	TRBJ2-1	.	.	TGCAGCGCAAACCCCCAGGGGAGGTTTTCCTACAATGAGCAGTTCTTC	CSANPQGRFSYNEQFF
TRBV5-5	TRBJ2-1	.	.	TGTGCCAGCAGCCGAGCAGGGGGGTACAATGAGCAGTTCTTC	CASSRAGGYNEQFF
TRBV9	TRBJ2-3	.	.	TGTGCCAGCAGCGGCGGCGGTGCGGGGGCGGGAGATACGCAGTATTTT	CASSGGGAGAGDTQYF
TRBV29-1	TRBJ2-1	.	.	TGCAGCGCGCCGCCGGGCCCCAGGAATGAGCAGTTCTTC	CSAPPGPRNEQFF
TRBV12-3/TRBV12-4	TRBJ2-5	few	TRBD2	TGTGCCAGCAGCCCCCTGTCTAGCGGAGTTTCAGAGACCCAGTACTTC	CASSPLSSGVSETQYF
TRBV5-1	TRBJ2-5	few	.	TGCGCCAGCAGCTTGCAGGGGGGTTCGGAGACCCAGTACTTC	CASSLQGGSETQYF
TRBV5-5	TRBJ2-4	once	TRBD1	TGTGCCAGCAGTTCGGGGGACAGGGACACAATGAACATTCAGTACTTC	CASSSGDRDTMNIQYF
TRBV2	TRBJ2-7	.	TRBD2	TGTGCCAGCACACCCCCGACTAGCGGATCCTACGAGCAGTACTTC	CASTPPTSGSYEQYF
TRBV12-5	TRBJ2-1	.	.	TGTGCTAGTGGTTTGGGGTTCTACAATGAGCAGTTCTTC	CASGLGFYNEQFF
TRBV10-1	TRBJ2-1	.	.	TGCGCCAGCAGGTCACAGAGCGAGCAGTTCTTC	CASRSQSEQFF
TRBV12-3/TRBV12-4	TRBJ1-6	.	TRBD1	TGTGCCAGCAGTCCCCTTAGGGGGCTCAATTCACCCCTCCACTTT	CASSPLRGLNSPLHF
TRBV5-1	TRBJ2-5	once	.	TGCGCCAACAGCAACAGGAGTGTTTCGCAAGAGACCCAGTACTTC	CANSNRSVSQETQYF
TRBV20-1	TRBJ2-4	once	.	TGCAGTGCCGAGAATGGGAAAAACATTCAGTACTTC	CSAENGKNIQYF
TRBV15	TRBJ2-5	.	.	TGTGCCACCAGCAGCGGCGCATTGGAGACCCAGTACTTC	CATSSGALETQYF
TRBV10-3	TRBJ1-2	.	.	TGTGCCATCAGTGAGCCCTTCAAGGGCAGGGATTATGGCTACACCTTC	CAISEPFKGRDYGYTF
TRBV5-1	TRBJ2-3	.	TRBD1	TGCGCCAGCAGCTTGAGTTCTACAGGGGCGATCACAGATACGCAGTATTTT	CASSLSSTGAITDTQYF
TRBV7-2	TRBJ2-7	many	.	TGTGCCAGCAGCTTAGCCCGACAGAGCACCTACGAGCAGTACTTC	CASSLARQSTYEQYF
TRBV2	TRBJ1-6	.	TRBD1	TGTGCCAGCAGTGAAGGGGAGGGGGCCTATTCACCCCTCCACTTT	CASSEGEGAYSPLHF
TRBV24-1	TRBJ2-6	.	TRBD1	TGTGCCACCAGTGATGGGGGACAGGGGGACTCTGGGGCCAACGTCCTGACTTTC	CATSDGGQGDSGANVLTF
TRBV5-1	TRBJ2-7	.	.	TGCGCCAGCACCTTGGGACCAGGTACGGGGCTTCTACGCTACGAGCAGTACTTC	CASTLGPGTGLLRYEQYF